The TCR beta chain under discussion was sequenced for a study of T cells in Graves' hyperthyroidism and ophthalmopathy. Many counts were recorded for this clonotype. V lost 3 bases to trimming and J lost 1 base, with 10 bases between them. This CDR3 comprises 14 residues. RNA transcripts gave rise to amplified TCR beta CDR3 regions. The TCR CDR3 was amplified in a first-round RT-PCR using the HTBI primer set. TCRdb ran MiXCR on the multiplex PCR reads and lists one entry per CDR3 protein. Among fewer than 250,000 distinct CDR3 sequences listed, approximately 23% were seen once. The TCR was taken from a woman between 40 and 55 years old with Graves' ophthalmopathy. Sequencing was performed on blood. V and J are TRBV12-3 or TRBV12-4 and TRBJ2-7, with D unresolved. CDR3 DNA: TGTGCCAGCAGTTTGGCGGCGGAATCCTACGAGCAGTACTTC. Its protein is CASSLAAESYEQYF.